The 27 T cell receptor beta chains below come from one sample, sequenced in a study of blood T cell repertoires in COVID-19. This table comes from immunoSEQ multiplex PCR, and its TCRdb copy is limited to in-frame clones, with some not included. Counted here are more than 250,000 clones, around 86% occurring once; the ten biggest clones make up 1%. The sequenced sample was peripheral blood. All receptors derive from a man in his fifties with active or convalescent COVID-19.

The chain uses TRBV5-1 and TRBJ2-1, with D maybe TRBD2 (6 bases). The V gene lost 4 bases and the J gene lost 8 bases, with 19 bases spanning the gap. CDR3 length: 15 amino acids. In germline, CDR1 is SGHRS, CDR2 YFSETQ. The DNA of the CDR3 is TGCGCCAGCAGCCCCGGACTAACCACCACCGATGAGCAGTTCTTC. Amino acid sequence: CASSPGLTTTDEQFF.

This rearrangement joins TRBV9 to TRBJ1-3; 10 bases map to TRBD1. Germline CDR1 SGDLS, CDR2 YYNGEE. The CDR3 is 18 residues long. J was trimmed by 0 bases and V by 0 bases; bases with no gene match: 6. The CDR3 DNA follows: TGTGCCAGCAGCGTAGCGGGGGGACAGGGGAACTCTGGAAACACCATATATTTT. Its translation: CASSVAGGQGNSGNTIYF.

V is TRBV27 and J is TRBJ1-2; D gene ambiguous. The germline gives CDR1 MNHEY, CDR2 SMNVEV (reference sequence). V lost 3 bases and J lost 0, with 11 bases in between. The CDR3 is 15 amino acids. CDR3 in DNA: TGTGCCAGCAGTTTGCTGAGTACTTCTAACTATGGCTACACCTTC. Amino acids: CASSLLSTSNYGYTF.

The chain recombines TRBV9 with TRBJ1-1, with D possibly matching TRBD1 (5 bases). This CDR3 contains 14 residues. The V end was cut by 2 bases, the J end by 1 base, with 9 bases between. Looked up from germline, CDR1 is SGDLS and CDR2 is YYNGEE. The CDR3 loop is CASSVGGSNTEAFF. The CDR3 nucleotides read TGTGCCAGCAGCGTGGGGGGTTCGAACACTGAAGCTTTCTTT.

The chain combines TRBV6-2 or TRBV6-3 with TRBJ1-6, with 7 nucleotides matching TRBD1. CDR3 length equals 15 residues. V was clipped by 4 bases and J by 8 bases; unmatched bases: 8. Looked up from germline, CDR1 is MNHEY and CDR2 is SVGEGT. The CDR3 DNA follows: TGTGCCAGCAGTTCTTCAGGGGGGACGCATTCACCCCTCCACTTT. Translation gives CASSSSGGTHSPLHF.

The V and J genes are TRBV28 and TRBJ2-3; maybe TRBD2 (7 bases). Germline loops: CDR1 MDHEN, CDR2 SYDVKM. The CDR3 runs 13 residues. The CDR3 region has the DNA TGTGCGGGGAGGGGGGTTCGCACAGATACGCAGTATTTT. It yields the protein CAGRGVRTDTQYF.

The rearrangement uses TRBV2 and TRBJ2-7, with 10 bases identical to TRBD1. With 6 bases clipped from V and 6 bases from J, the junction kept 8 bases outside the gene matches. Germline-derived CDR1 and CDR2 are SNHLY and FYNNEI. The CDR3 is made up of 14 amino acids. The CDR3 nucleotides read TGTGCCAGCAGGTTCCGGGACAGGGGAGGCGAGCAGTACTTC. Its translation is CASRFRDRGGEQYF.

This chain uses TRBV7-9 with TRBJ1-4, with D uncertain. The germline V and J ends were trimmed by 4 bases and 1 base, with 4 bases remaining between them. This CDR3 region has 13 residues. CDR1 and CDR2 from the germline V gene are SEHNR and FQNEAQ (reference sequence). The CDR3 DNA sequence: TGTGCCAGCAGCTCCCAAACTAATGAAAAACTGTTTTTT. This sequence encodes CASSSQTNEKLFF.

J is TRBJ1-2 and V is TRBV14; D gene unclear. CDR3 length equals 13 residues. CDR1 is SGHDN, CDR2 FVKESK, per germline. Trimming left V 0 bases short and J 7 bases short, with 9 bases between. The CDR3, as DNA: TGTGCCAGCAGCCAAGAGAGGTGGCCTGGCTACACCTTC. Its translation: CASSQERWPGYTF.

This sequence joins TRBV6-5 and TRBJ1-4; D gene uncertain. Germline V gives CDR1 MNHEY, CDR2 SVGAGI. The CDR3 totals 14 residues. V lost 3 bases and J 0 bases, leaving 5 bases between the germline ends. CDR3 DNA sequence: TGTGCCAGCAGTTATAGAGCAACTAATGAAAAACTGTTTTTT. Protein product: CASSYRATNEKLFF.

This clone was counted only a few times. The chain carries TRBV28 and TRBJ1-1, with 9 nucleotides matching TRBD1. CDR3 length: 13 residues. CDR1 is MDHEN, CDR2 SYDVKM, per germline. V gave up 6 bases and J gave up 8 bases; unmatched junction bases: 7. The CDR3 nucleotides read TGTGCCAGCAGCTGGGAGGACAGGGGCGAAGCTTTCTTT. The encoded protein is CASSWEDRGEAFF.

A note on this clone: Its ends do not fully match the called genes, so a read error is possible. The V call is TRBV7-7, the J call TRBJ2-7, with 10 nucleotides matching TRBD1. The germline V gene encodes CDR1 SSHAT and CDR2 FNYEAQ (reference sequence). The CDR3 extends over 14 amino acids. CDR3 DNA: TGTGCTAGCAGCGCGGGACAGGGGTCCTACGAGCAGTACTTC. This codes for CASSAGQGSYEQYF.

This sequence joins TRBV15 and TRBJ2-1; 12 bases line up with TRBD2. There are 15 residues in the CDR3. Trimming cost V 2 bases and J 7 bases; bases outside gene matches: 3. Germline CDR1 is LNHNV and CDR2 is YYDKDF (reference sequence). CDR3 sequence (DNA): TGTGCCACCAGCAGAACTAGCGGGAGGAGTAATGAGCAGTTCTTC. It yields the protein CATSRTSGRSNEQFF.

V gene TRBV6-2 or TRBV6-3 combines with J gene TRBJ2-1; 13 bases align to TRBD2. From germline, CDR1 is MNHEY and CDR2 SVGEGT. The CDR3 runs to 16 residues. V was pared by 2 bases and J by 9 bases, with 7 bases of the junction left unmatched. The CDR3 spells CASSYLGLAGSIEQFF. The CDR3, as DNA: TGTGCCAGCAGTTACCTGGGACTAGCGGGGAGTATTGAGCAGTTCTTC.

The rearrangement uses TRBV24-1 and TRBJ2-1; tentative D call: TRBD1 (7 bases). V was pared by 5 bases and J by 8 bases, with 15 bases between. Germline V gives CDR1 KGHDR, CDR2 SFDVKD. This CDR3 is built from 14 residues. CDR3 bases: TGTGCCACCAGTGCAGGGGGGAGAAACTATGAGCAGTTCTTC. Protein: CATSAGGRNYEQFF.

In nucleotides, the CDR3 is TGTGCCAGCAGCTCCCTAGCGGGGGAGCGGGATACGCAGTATTTT. Encoded protein: CASSSLAGERDTQYF. V is TRBV11-2 and J is TRBJ2-3; 10 nucleotides align to TRBD2. The V and J ends lost 4 bases and 6 bases, in that order; junction bases with no gene match: 7. The CDR3 consists of 15 residues. CDR1 is SGHAT and CDR2 is FQNNGV in the germline V gene. Full variable domain (outside the CDR3, taken from reference TRBV11-2 and TRBJ2-3): EAGVAQSPRYKIIEKRQSVAFWCNPISGHATLYWYQQILGQGPKLLIQFQNNGVVDDSQLPKDRFSAERLKGVDSTLKIQPAKLEDSAVYLCASSSLAGERDTQYFGPGTRLTVL.

CDR3 in amino acids: CASSHPGDSTYEAFF. CDR3 DNA sequence: TGCGCCAGCAGCCACCCCGGAGACAGTACTTATGAAGCTTTCTTT. The genes are TRBV4-3 and TRBJ1-1; a weak D match, TRBD1 (5 bases). V was clipped by 3 bases and J by 7 bases, with 18 bases between them. Germline values: CDR1 LGHNA, CDR2 YSLEER. The CDR3 sequence is 15 residues long.

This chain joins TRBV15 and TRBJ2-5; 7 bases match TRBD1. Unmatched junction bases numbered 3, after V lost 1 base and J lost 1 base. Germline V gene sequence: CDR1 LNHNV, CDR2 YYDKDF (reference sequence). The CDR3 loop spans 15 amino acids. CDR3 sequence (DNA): TGTGCCACCAGCAGAGGGGACAGAATCCAAGAGACCCAGTACTTC. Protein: CATSRGDRIQETQYF.

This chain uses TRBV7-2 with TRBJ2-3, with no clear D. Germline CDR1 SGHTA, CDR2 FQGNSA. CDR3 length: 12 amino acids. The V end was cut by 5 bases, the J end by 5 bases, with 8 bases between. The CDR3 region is CASSPGGDTQYF. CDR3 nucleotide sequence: TGTGCCAGCAGCCCAGGTGGAGATACGCAGTATTTT.

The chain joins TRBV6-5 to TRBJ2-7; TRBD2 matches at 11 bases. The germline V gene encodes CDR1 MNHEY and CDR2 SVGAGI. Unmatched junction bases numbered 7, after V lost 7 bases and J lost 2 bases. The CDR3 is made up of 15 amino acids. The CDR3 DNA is TGTGCCAGCAACCCGGGACTAGCGGCTACCTACGAGCAGTACTTC. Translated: CASNPGLAATYEQYF.

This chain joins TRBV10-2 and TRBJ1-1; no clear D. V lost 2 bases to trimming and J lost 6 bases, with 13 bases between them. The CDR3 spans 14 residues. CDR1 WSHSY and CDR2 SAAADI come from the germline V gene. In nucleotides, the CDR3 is TGCGCCAGCAGTGAGACATTATCCTTGCCTGAAGCTTTCTTT. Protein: CASSETLSLPEAFF.

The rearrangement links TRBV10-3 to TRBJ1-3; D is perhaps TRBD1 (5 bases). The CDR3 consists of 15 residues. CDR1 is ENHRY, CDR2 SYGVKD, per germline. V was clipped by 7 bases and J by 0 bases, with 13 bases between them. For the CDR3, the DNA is TGTGCCATCACCGAAGGTGACAGCTCTGGAAACACCATATATTTT. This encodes CAITEGDSSGNTIYF.

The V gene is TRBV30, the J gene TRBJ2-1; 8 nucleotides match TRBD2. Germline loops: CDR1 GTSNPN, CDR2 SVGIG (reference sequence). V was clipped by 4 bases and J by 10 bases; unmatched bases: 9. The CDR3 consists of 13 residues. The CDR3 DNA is TGTGCCTGGACCGGGGCGGGAGGAGTGGAGCAGTTCTTC. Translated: CAWTGAGGVEQFF.

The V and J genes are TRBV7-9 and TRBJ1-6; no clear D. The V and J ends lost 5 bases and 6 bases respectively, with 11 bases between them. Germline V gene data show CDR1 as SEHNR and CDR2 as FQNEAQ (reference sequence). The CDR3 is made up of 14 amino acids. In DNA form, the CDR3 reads TGTGCCAGCAGCCCCAAGGGAGGTAATTCACCCCTCCACTTT. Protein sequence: CASSPKGGNSPLHF.

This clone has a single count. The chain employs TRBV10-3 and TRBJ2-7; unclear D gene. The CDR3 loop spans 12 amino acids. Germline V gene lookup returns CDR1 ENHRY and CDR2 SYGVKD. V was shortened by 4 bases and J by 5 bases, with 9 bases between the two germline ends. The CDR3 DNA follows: TGTGCCATCAGTGTAGTGGGCGACGAGCAGTACTTC. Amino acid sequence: CAISVVGDEQYF.

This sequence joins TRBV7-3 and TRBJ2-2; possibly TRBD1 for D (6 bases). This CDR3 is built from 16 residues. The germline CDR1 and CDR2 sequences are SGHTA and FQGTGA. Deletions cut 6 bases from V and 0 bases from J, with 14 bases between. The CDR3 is CASSFTGLANTGELFF. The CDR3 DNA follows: TGTGCCAGCAGTTTTACAGGGCTAGCGAACACCGGGGAGCTGTTTTTT.

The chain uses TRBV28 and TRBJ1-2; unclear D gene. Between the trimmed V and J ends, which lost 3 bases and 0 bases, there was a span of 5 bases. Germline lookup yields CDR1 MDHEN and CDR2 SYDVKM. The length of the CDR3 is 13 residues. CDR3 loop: CASSLLTNYGYTF. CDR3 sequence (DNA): TGTGCCAGCAGTTTGTTAACTAACTATGGCTACACCTTC.